This T cell receptor beta chain was retrieved from a study of blood T cells in healthy people across ages. A second PCR, run for roughly 7 to 11 cycles, used a sample-barcoded 5' primer plus a J-beta primer mix. MiXCR was run by TCRdb on the 5' RACE reads, yielding one entry per CDR3 protein. Seen here are fewer than 950,000 distinct CDR3 sequences, roughly 53% observed once, and the top ten hold 40% to 50%. This clonotype came up a few times. What was sequenced was blood. This TCR was sampled from a man at least 80 years old in good health.

The CDR3, as DNA: TGTGCCAGCAGCCTTCTAGCGGAATTGGCCTACGAGCAGTACTTC. Translation: CASSLLAELAYEQYF. This chain uses TRBV4-2 with TRBJ2-7; TRBD2 agrees at 7 bases. Germline trimming cut 4 bases from V and 2 bases from J; bases unmatched to any gene: 8. Germline V gene data show CDR1 as LGHNA and CDR2 as YNFKEQ. The CDR3 runs 15 residues.